The clone carrying this T cell receptor beta chain appeared a few times. Its cognate antigen is unknown. This sample is part of a study of memory CD4+ T cells and cytomegalovirus serostatus. Study-wide context: This sample comes from healthy Belgian adults, under 10 CMV seropositive, approximately 24 seronegative. Study-wide points: Of 164 reported CMV TCRbeta sequences, about 70 were found in memory CD4+ repertoires.

Profiled with immunoSEQ multiplex PCR; TCRdb holds only in-frame clones, not every one. The table lists about 29,000 clones, about 80% of them singletons. Single viable CD3+CD4+CD8-CD45RO+ cells were sorted as the memory CD4+ T cells. Positive selection with CD4 microbeads enriched total CD4+ T cells. Germline V gene sequence: CDR1 MGHRA, CDR2 YSYEKL. The V and J ends lost 5 bases and 7 bases respectively, with 12 bases between them. This CDR3 region has 13 residues. The sequenced material came from memory CD4+ T cells from blood. The chain has TRBV4-1 and TRBJ1-5, with D unclear. This receptor was identified in an adult in good health and CMV-seronegative. DNA for the CDR3: TGCGCCAGCAGCTCCGTCCATGGGCAGCCCCAGCATTTT. Protein sequence: CASSSVHGQPQHF.